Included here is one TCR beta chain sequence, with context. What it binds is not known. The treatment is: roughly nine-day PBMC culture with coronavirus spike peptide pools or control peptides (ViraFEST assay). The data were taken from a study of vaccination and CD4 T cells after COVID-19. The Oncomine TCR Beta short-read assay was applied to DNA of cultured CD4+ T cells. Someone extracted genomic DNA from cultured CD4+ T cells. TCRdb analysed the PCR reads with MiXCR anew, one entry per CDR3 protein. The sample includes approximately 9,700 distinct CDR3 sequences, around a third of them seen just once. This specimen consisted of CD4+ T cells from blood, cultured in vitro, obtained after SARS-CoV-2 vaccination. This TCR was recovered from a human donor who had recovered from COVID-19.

The CDR3 coding sequence is TGTGCCAGCTCAGCCCTAGGGCAAGAGACCCAGTACTTC. Amino acids: CASSALGQETQYF. The rearrangement uses TRBV18 and TRBJ2-5; D uncertain. Germline V gene data show CDR1 as KGHSH and CDR2 as LQKENI. Trimming cost V 5 bases and J 2 bases, with 9 bases left between them. The CDR3 totals 13 residues.